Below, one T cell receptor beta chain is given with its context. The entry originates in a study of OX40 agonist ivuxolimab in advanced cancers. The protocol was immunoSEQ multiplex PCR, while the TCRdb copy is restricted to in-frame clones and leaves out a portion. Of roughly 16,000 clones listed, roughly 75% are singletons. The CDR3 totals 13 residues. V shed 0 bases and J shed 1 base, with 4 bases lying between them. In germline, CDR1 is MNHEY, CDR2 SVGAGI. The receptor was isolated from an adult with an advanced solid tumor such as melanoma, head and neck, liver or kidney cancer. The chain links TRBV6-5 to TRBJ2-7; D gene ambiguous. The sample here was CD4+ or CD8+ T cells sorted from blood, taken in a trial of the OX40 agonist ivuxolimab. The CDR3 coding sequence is TGTGCCAGCAGTTACTCGGAGTCCTACGAGCAGTACTTC. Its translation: CASSYSESYEQYF.